This TCR beta chain was identified in a study of blood T cells in healthy people across ages. Through a sample-barcoded 5' primer and a J-beta primer mix, a second PCR was run for roughly 6 to 12 cycles. Using its own MiXCR run on the 5' RACE reads, TCRdb lists one record per CDR3 protein. Of 850,000 or so distinct CDR3 sequences in the sample, more than 25% were seen once. PBMCs numbering at least 6 million were isolated per sample. The CDR3 totals 16 residues. The J segment lost 4 bases and the V segment lost 1 base, leaving 4 bases of the junction unmatched. Germline V gives CDR1 LGHNA, CDR2 YSLEER. Study-level findings and limits: Per-million-T-cell TCR beta diversity fell roughly linearly with age.

This clonotype was recorded at least ten times. Its antigen is currently unknown. Sequencing was performed on blood. The J gene is TRBJ2-1, the V gene TRBV4-3, with TRBD2 matching over 10 bases. The TCR originated in a woman over 75 in good health. The CDR3 nucleotides are TGCGCCAGCAGCCAAGCGGCTAGCGGGGGTTACAATGAGCAGTTCTTC. Translating it yields CASSQAASGGYNEQFF.